The subject of this entry is one TCR beta chain. The antigen is undetermined. This sample was included in a study of CXCR3-negative and CXCR3-positive naive CD8 T cells. Points from the study as a whole: PBMCs showed partially decreased CXCR3 expression after cryopreservation, and most assays used fresh PBMCs. Relative to CXCR3-negative naive cells, CXCR3-positive naive cells had more hydrophobic TRB CDR3s.

Libraries were UMI-labeled 5' RACE TRB cDNA. TCRdb reprocessed the 5' RACE reads and reports one entry per CDR3 protein, with no DNA. The sample table includes approximately 65,000 distinct CDR3 sequences. This sequence was found in a human donor in good health. Some clones in this sample may be carry-over from other donors' samples. The material sequenced was naive CXCR3+ CD8+ T cells from blood. Specified subset: CD45RO-CCR7+CD27+CD95- naive CD8+ T cells expressing CXCR3 (TNR3+).

CDR3 residues: CASSQSPLCWTGTGYTF. The chain recombines TRBV23-1 with TRBJ1-2; TCRdb's assignment of TRBD1 cannot be checked, as there is no DNA. TRBV23-1 is given ORF status, its function remaining uncertain. The CDR3 totals 17 residues.